Shown below are 27 T cell receptor beta chains from a single sample sequenced in a study of lymphopenia after photon versus proton radiotherapy. The protocol was immunoSEQ multiplex PCR, while the TCRdb copy is restricted to in-frame clones and leaves out a portion. The sample yields approximately 40,000 clones, roughly 86% seen once. The specimen was peripheral blood, collected from a patient treated with proton-based radiotherapy. The receptors shown here come from a woman in her seventies with pancreatic cancer. Some clones in this sample may be carry-over from other donors' samples.

The chain employs TRBV29-1 and TRBJ2-5; 14 bases line up with TRBD2. The ends lost 6 bases at V and 4 bases at J; junction bases unmatched: 16. Germline loops: CDR1 SQVTM, CDR2 ANQGSEA. This CDR3 contains 18 residues. Here the CDR3 DNA reads TGCAGCGTCGCGGGGACTAGCGGGAGTTCCCCGTCGGGAGAGACCCAGTACTTC. It yields the protein CSVAGTSGSSPSGETQYF.

The genes are TRBV5-1 and TRBJ1-1; D is uncertain. From germline, CDR1 is SGHRS and CDR2 YFSETQ. This CDR3 comprises 14 residues. V was clipped by 0 bases and J by 1 base, with 7 bases between them. The CDR3: CASSLAPGNTEAFF. In DNA form, the CDR3 reads TGCGCCAGCAGCTTGGCCCCGGGGAACACTGAAGCTTTCTTT.

This chain links TRBV10-3 with TRBJ2-3; possibly TRBD2 for D (5 bases). Trimming pared 3 bases from V and 1 base from J, leaving 11 bases between. Germline lookup yields CDR1 ENHRY and CDR2 SYGVKD. The CDR3 consists of 15 residues. This CDR3 is CAISDGVEGTDTQYF. CDR3 DNA sequence: TGTGCCATCAGTGACGGGGTAGAAGGCACAGATACGCAGTATTTT.

This clone has only a few counts. The chain uses TRBV28 and TRBJ1-2; 9 nucleotides agree with TRBD1. After removal of 6 bases from V and 4 bases from J, the junction contained 9 bases not matched to a gene. CDR3 length: 15 residues. Germline loops: CDR1 MDHEN, CDR2 SYDVKM. Here the CDR3 reads CASRPWTGESYGYTF. The CDR3 bases are TGTGCCAGCAGACCCTGGACAGGGGAGTCCTATGGCTACACCTTC.

This chain joins TRBV5-1 and TRBJ2-1; 9 bases are a match to TRBD2. From germline, CDR1 is SGHRS and CDR2 YFSETQ. CDR3 length equals 16 residues. The V segment lost 0 bases and the J segment 8 bases; nucleotides outside the gene matches: 9. CDR3 sequence (DNA): TGCGCCAGCAGCTTGGGTAGCGGGAGAAGAGTGGATGAGCAGTTCTTC. This sequence encodes CASSLGSGRRVDEQFF. Complete variable domain (other parts from reference TRBV5-1 and TRBJ2-1): KAGVTQTPRYLIKTRGQQVTLSCSPISGHRSVSWYQQTPGQGLQFLFEYFSETQRNKGNFPGRFSGRQFSNSRSEMNVSTLELGDSALYLCASSLGSGRRVDEQFFGPGTRLTVL.

The chain combines TRBV9 with TRBJ2-1; the match to TRBD2 covers 10 bases. The CDR3 is 15 amino acids. From germline, CDR1 is SGDLS and CDR2 YYNGEE. V trimming: 4 bases; J trimming: 7 bases; junction bases outside the gene matches: 8. In DNA, the CDR3 is TGTGCCAGCAGCATTAAGCGGGAGGGATCGAATGAGCAGTTCTTC. Amino acids: CASSIKREGSNEQFF. The full variable domain, in which reference TRBV9 and TRBJ2-1 provide the parts outside the CDR3, is DSGVTQTPKHLITATGQRVTLRCSPRSGDLSVYWYQQSLDQGLQFLIQYYNGEERAKGNILERFSAQQFPDLHSELNLSSLELGDSALYFCASSIKREGSNEQFFGPGTRLTVL.

Written as DNA, the CDR3 is TGTGCCAGCAAACAGGGAACACAAGAGACCCAGTACTTC. Its translation: CASKQGTQETQYF. The V and J genes are TRBV6-6 and TRBJ2-5; TRBD1 is a possible D gene (6 bases). The CDR3 runs to 13 residues. Germline values: CDR1 MNHNY, CDR2 SVGAGI (reference sequence). Between the trimmed V and J ends, which lost 7 bases and 2 bases, there was a span of 11 bases.

The chain joins TRBV2 to TRBJ2-5, with 11 positions matching TRBD1. Per the germline V gene, CDR1 is SNHLY and CDR2 is FYNNEI. The CDR3 extends over 14 amino acids. V gave up 5 bases and J gave up 3 bases; unmatched junction bases: 2. CDR3 in amino acids: CASSRDRGEETQYF. The CDR3 DNA reads as TGTGCCAGCAGTCGGGACAGGGGGGAAGAGACCCAGTACTTC.

This clone was found once. The V gene is TRBV19, the J gene TRBJ2-7; tentative D call: TRBD2 (6 bases). CDR3 length: 15 residues. Trimming stripped 4 bases from V and 5 bases from J, with 18 bases between. Per germline, CDR1 LNHDA and CDR2 SQIVND (reference sequence). The CDR3 coding sequence is TGTGCCAGTAGTAATCCCGGGAGTGCCATCCACGAGCAGTACTTC. It yields the protein CASSNPGSAIHEQYF. Filled out from reference TRBV19 and TRBJ2-7, the complete variable domain reads DGGITQSPKYLFRKEGQNVTLSCEQNLNHDAMYWYRQDPGQGLRLIYYSQIVNDFQKGDIAEGYSVSREKKESFPLTVTSAQKNPTAFYLCASSNPGSAIHEQYFGPGTRLTVT.

This clone has only a few counts. V is TRBV6-5 and J is TRBJ1-2; tentatively, D is TRBD1 (5 bases). This CDR3 is built from 13 residues. Trimming cost V 6 bases and J 0 bases, with 8 bases left between them. Germline V lookup: CDR1 MNHEY, CDR2 SVGAGI. In DNA form, the CDR3 reads TGTGCCAGCAGGGAGGACACTAACTATGGCTACACCTTC. Translated: CASREDTNYGYTF.

The rearrangement links TRBV25-1 to TRBJ2-1, with D unresolved. The CDR3 contains 15 residues. The V gene lost 4 bases and the J gene lost 6 bases, with 16 bases spanning the gap. Germline values: CDR1 MGHDK, CDR2 SYGVNS. For the CDR3, the DNA is TGTGCCAGCAGTGCATACCCCTCCAGCCTCAATGAGCAGTTCTTC. It yields the protein CASSAYPSSLNEQFF.

The V gene is TRBV19, the J gene TRBJ2-1; 9 bases match TRBD2. Trimming removed 3 bases from V and 5 bases from J; junction bases left unmatched: 11. Per the germline V gene, CDR1 is LNHDA and CDR2 is SQIVND (reference sequence). The length of the CDR3 is 17 residues. Written as DNA, the CDR3 is TGTGCCAGTAGTATTGGGGCACTAGCGGGTAGGGACAATGAGCAGTTCTTC. Protein product: CASSIGALAGRDNEQFF.

This chain uses TRBV5-1 with TRBJ2-4; 13 nucleotides agree with TRBD2. The CDR3 covers 16 residues. Germline trimming cut 4 bases from V and 5 bases from J; bases unmatched to any gene: 6. Per the germline V gene, CDR1 is SGHRS and CDR2 is YFSETQ. CDR3 nucleotide sequence: TGCGCCAGCAGCCTAAGGACTAGCGGGAGCCAAAACATTCAGTACTTC. It codes for CASSLRTSGSQNIQYF.

In this sample, this clone turned up once. The chain joins TRBV5-6 to TRBJ1-1, with D possibly matching TRBD1 (5 bases). Per germline, CDR1 SGHDT and CDR2 YYEEEE. The CDR3 spans 13 residues. V lost 2 bases and J 1 base, leaving 6 bases between the germline ends. The CDR3 spells CASSFGGNTEAFF. CDR3 bases: TGTGCCAGCAGCTTCGGGGGGAACACTGAAGCTTTCTTT.

The rearrangement uses TRBV18 and TRBJ2-7; no definite D call. The CDR3 is 13 residues long. The germline V gene has CDR1 KGHSH and CDR2 LQKENI. V was cut by 6 bases and J by 3 bases, with 12 bases left in between. The CDR3 nucleotides read TGTGCCAGCTCCCGAGCAGCTAGCTACGAGCAGTACTTC. As protein: CASSRAASYEQYF. Drawing the rest from reference TRBV18 and TRBJ2-7, the complete variable domain is NAGVMQNPRHLVRRRGQEARLRCSPMKGHSHVYWYRQLPEEGLKFMVYLQKENIIDESGMPKERFSAEFPKEGPSILRIQQVVRGDSAAYFCASSRAASYEQYFGPGTRLTVT.

In regard to this clone: Relative to the germline gene, one junction end is altered; a read error may explain this. The chain has TRBV6-6 and TRBJ1-2; no clear D gene. CDR1 is MNHNY and CDR2 is SVGAGI in the germline V gene (reference sequence). This CDR3 is 11 amino acids long. The CDR3 sequence: CASREGYGCTF. The CDR3 DNA reads as TGTGCCAGCAGGGAGGGCTATGGCTGCACCTTC.

The CDR3, as DNA: TGTGCCAGCATGACAGTCACTGAAGCTTTCTTT. The encoded protein is CASMTVTEAFF. This chain uses TRBV28 with TRBJ1-1, with TRBD1 as a possible D gene (5 bases). V lost 7 bases, J lost 4 bases, and 7 bases lay in between. The CDR3 is made up of 11 amino acids. CDR1 is MDHEN and CDR2 is SYDVKM in the germline V gene.

The chain employs TRBV7-9 and TRBJ2-7, with D possibly TRBD1 on 6 matching bases. V lost 5 bases and J 6 bases, leaving 11 bases between the germline ends. CDR1 SEHNR and CDR2 FQNEAQ come from the germline V gene (reference sequence). This CDR3 contains 12 residues. Here the CDR3 DNA reads TGTGCCAGCAGCCTAGGACAGATCGAGCAGTACTTC. It is translated as CASSLGQIEQYF.

The J gene is TRBJ2-1, the V gene TRBV9; D is perhaps TRBD2 (6 bases). CDR1 and CDR2 from the germline V gene are SGDLS and YYNGEE. CDR3 length: 15 residues. Trimming left V 4 bases short and J 6 bases short, with 17 bases between. The CDR3 DNA reads as TGTGCCAGCAGCCCATTCTTGGGAGCGGGCAATGAGCAGTTCTTC. Translated, it gives CASSPFLGAGNEQFF. The entire variable domain, with the rest obtained from reference TRBV9 and TRBJ2-1, is as follows: DSGVTQTPKHLITATGQRVTLRCSPRSGDLSVYWYQQSLDQGLQFLIQYYNGEERAKGNILERFSAQQFPDLHSELNLSSLELGDSALYFCASSPFLGAGNEQFFGPGTRLTVL.

The genes are TRBV5-6 and TRBJ1-2; no clear D gene. Germline assignment: CDR1 SGHDT and CDR2 YYEEEE. V was pared by 6 bases and J by 4 bases, with 19 bases between. This CDR3 has 15 residues. The CDR3: CASTGKTKALYGYTF. For the CDR3, the DNA is TGTGCCAGCACCGGGAAAACGAAGGCCCTCTATGGCTACACCTTC. Full variable domain (rest looked up from reference TRBV5-6 and TRBJ1-2): DAGVTQSPTHLIKTRGQQVTLRCSPKSGHDTVSWYQQALGQGPQFIFQYYEEEERQRGNFPDRFSGHQFPNYSSELNVNALLLGDSALYLCASTGKTKALYGYTFGSGTRLTVV.

As DNA, the CDR3 is TGTGCCAGCAGCCCCCTAGGCGCAGGGTTAGGGGACGAGCAGTACTTC. Translated, it gives CASSPLGAGLGDEQYF. The gene calls are TRBV7-2 and TRBJ2-7; tentative D call: TRBD1 (5 bases). This CDR3 comprises 16 residues. The V end lost 5 bases, the J end lost 5 bases, and 22 bases lay between the germline ends. The germline V gene encodes CDR1 SGHTA and CDR2 FQGNSA.

This sequence joins TRBV2 and TRBJ1-5; no clear D. This CDR3 is built from 13 residues. Germline V gives CDR1 SNHLY, CDR2 FYNNEI. Trimming took 0 bases from V and 11 from J, leaving 11 bases between them. DNA for the CDR3: TGTGCCAGCAGTGAAGCGCGGGTGGGGTCCCAGCATTTT. As protein: CASSEARVGSQHF.

V gene TRBV5-5 combines with J gene TRBJ2-2; 7 nucleotides agree with TRBD2. J lost 4 bases, V lost 0 bases, and 12 bases had no gene match. The CDR3 sequence is 18 residues long. CDR1 SGHKS and CDR2 YYEKEE come from the germline V gene (reference sequence). CDR3 sequence: CASSLAVGAGVSTGELFF. In DNA form, the CDR3 reads TGTGCCAGCAGCTTGGCGGTCGGGGCGGGAGTAAGCACCGGGGAGCTGTTTTTT.

This chain joins TRBV11-2 and TRBJ2-1, with D perhaps matching TRBD1 or TRBD2 (5 bases each). Germline CDR1 and CDR2: SGHAT and FQNNGV. With 5 bases removed from V and 4 bases from J, the gap between germline ends came to 21 bases. The CDR3 covers 17 residues. CDR3 nucleotide sequence: TGTGCCAGCAGCCCCTCCGGGACCTTTCTCGGGTACAATGAGCAGTTCTTC. Amino acid sequence: CASSPSGTFLGYNEQFF. The variable domain in full, with the rest retrieved from reference TRBV11-2 and TRBJ2-1, is EAGVAQSPRYKIIEKRQSVAFWCNPISGHATLYWYQQILGQGPKLLIQFQNNGVVDDSQLPKDRFSAERLKGVDSTLKIQPAKLEDSAVYLCASSPSGTFLGYNEQFFGPGTRLTVL.

The chain couples TRBV9 to TRBJ2-3; D might be TRBD2 (6 bases). V was pared by 3 bases and J by 0 bases, with 14 bases between. The CDR3 runs to 16 residues. Germline CDR1 SGDLS, CDR2 YYNGEE. CDR3 sequence reads: CASSASPGLSTDTQYF. CDR3 nucleotides: TGTGCCAGCAGCGCCAGTCCGGGACTGAGCACAGATACGCAGTATTTT.

The V call is TRBV2, the J call TRBJ2-6; perhaps D is TRBD1 or TRBD2 (6 bases each). From germline, CDR1 is SNHLY and CDR2 FYNNEI. V was shortened by 5 bases and J by 4 bases, with 12 bases between the two germline ends. The CDR3 length is 15 residues. This CDR3 is CASSQRGAGANVLTF. The CDR3 nucleotides are TGTGCCAGCAGTCAGAGGGGGGCCGGGGCCAACGTCCTGACTTTC.

The chain uses TRBV5-1 and TRBJ1-4, with D unclear. This CDR3 has 16 amino acids. The V and J ends lost 0 bases and 6 bases respectively, with 15 bases between them. Germline assignment: CDR1 SGHRS and CDR2 YFSETQ. CDR3: CASSLDTPERDEKLFF. The DNA of the CDR3 is TGCGCCAGCAGCTTGGACACTCCAGAACGGGATGAAAAACTGTTTTTT. Using reference TRBV5-1 and TRBJ1-4 for the parts outside the CDR3, the full variable domain is KAGVTQTPRYLIKTRGQQVTLSCSPISGHRSVSWYQQTPGQGLQFLFEYFSETQRNKGNFPGRFSGRQFSNSRSEMNVSTLELGDSALYLCASSLDTPERDEKLFFGSGTQLSVL.